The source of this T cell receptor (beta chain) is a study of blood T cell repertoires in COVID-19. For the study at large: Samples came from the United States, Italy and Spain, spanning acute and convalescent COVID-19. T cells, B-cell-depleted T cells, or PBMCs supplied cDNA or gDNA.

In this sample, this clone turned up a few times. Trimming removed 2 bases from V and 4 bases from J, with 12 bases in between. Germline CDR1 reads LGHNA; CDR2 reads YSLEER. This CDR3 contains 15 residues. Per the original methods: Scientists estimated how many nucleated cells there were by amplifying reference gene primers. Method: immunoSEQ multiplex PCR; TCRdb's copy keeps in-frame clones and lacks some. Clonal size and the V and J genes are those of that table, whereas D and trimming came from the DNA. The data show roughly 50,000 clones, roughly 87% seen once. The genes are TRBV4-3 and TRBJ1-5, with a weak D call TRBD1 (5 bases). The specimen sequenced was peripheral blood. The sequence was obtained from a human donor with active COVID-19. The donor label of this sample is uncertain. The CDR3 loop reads CASSQSSGSNQPQHF. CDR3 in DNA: TGCGCCAGCAGCCAATCATCAGGGTCAAATCAGCCCCAGCATTTT.